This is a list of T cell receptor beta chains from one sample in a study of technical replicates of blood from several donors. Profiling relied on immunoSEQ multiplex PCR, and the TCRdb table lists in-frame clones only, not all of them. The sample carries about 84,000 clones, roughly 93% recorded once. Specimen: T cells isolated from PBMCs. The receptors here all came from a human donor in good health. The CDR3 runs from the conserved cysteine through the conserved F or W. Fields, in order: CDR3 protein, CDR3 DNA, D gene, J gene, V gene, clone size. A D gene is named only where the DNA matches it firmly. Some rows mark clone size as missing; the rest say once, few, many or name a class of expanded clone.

CDR3aa: CAWSPNRLGEAFF; CDR3nt: TGTGCCTGGAGTCCCAACAGGTTGGGGGAAGCTTTCTTT; d_gene: -; j_gene: TRBJ1-1; v_gene: TRBV30; abundance: -
CDR3aa: CASSDWTGTGTNEQYF; CDR3nt: TGTGCCAGCAGCGACTGGACCGGGACAGGGACAAACGAGCAGTACTTC; d_gene: TRBD1; j_gene: TRBJ2-7; v_gene: TRBV7-9; abundance: -
CDR3aa: CASSEPTHVGQGYIPYEQYF; CDR3nt: TGTGCCAGCAGTGAACCAACCCACGTGGGTCAGGGCTATATACCGTACGAGCAGTACTTC; d_gene: -; j_gene: TRBJ2-7; v_gene: TRBV6-1; abundance: -
CDR3aa: CASSLDRSEAFF; CDR3nt: TGTGCCAGCAGCTTAGACAGGTCTGAAGCTTTCTTT; d_gene: -; j_gene: TRBJ1-1; v_gene: TRBV7-9; abundance: -
CDR3aa: CASSPNSQGTGELFF; CDR3nt: TGTGCCAGCTCACCCAACAGCCAGGGTACCGGGGAGCTGTTTTTT; d_gene: -; j_gene: TRBJ2-2; v_gene: TRBV18; abundance: -
CDR3aa: CASSASPGTGSPLHF; CDR3nt: TGTGCCAGCAGCGCATCACCAGGAACAGGTTCACCCCTCCACTTT; d_gene: -; j_gene: TRBJ1-6; v_gene: TRBV9; abundance: few
CDR3aa: CASSYSSGGLGDTQYF; CDR3nt: TGTGCCAGCAGTTACTCTAGCGGGGGGCTGGGAGATACGCAGTATTTT; d_gene: TRBD2; j_gene: TRBJ2-3; v_gene: TRBV6-5; abundance: -
CDR3aa: CASSQPGGRTNYGYTF; CDR3nt: TGTGCCAGCAGCCAACCTGGGGGCCGAACTAACTATGGCTACACCTTC; d_gene: -; j_gene: TRBJ1-2; v_gene: TRBV4-2; abundance: -
CDR3aa: CASSLGGVGYTEAFF; CDR3nt: TGCGCCAGCAGCTTGGGCGGGGTAGGTTACACTGAAGCTTTCTTT; d_gene: -; j_gene: TRBJ1-1; v_gene: TRBV5-1; abundance: -
CDR3aa: CASHLSGNEQFF; CDR3nt: TGTGCCAGTCACCTTAGCGGGAATGAGCAGTTCTTC; d_gene: TRBD2; j_gene: TRBJ2-1; v_gene: TRBV6-1; abundance: -
CDR3aa: CASSLTGGSNQPQHF; CDR3nt: TGCGCCAGCAGCCTAACAGGGGGTAGCAATCAGCCCCAGCATTTT; d_gene: TRBD1; j_gene: TRBJ1-5; v_gene: TRBV5-1; abundance: -
CDR3aa: CASSYSGLDEQYF; CDR3nt: TGTGCCAGCAGTTACTCGGGGCTGGACGAGCAGTACTTC; d_gene: -; j_gene: TRBJ2-7; v_gene: TRBV6-5; abundance: -
CDR3aa: CASKLNTEAFF; CDR3nt: TGTGCCAGCAAGCTGAACACTGAAGCTTTCTTT; d_gene: -; j_gene: TRBJ1-1; v_gene: TRBV6-5; abundance: -
CDR3aa: CASSLFPTIGYEQYF; CDR3nt: TGTGCCAGCAGTTTATTTCCGACCATCGGGTACGAGCAGTACTTC; d_gene: -; j_gene: TRBJ2-7; v_gene: TRBV28; abundance: -
CDR3aa: CASSRTGRGYTF; CDR3nt: TGTGCCAGTAGCCGAACAGGGAGAGGCTACACCTTC; d_gene: -; j_gene: TRBJ1-2; v_gene: TRBV19; abundance: -
CDR3aa: CASSLLAGGTDTQYF; CDR3nt: TGTGCCAGCAGCTTATTAGCGGGGGGCACAGATACGCAGTATTTT; d_gene: TRBD2; j_gene: TRBJ2-3; v_gene: TRBV11-2; abundance: -
CDR3aa: CASSFGGSNQPQHF; CDR3nt: TGTGCCAGCAGTTTCGGAGGGAGCAATCAGCCCCAGCATTTT; d_gene: -; j_gene: TRBJ1-5; v_gene: TRBV28; abundance: -
CDR3aa: CASSLTGVSNTEAFF; CDR3nt: TGTGCCAGCAGCTTGACAGGGGTTTCGAACACTGAAGCTTTCTTT; d_gene: TRBD1; j_gene: TRBJ1-1; v_gene: TRBV5-4; abundance: few
CDR3aa: CASSPAGRMNTEAFF; CDR3nt: TGTGCCAGCAGTCCAGCGGGACGGATGAACACTGAAGCTTTCTTT; d_gene: -; j_gene: TRBJ1-1; v_gene: TRBV28; abundance: -
CDR3aa: CASSMGGSQPQHF; CDR3nt: TGTGCCAGTAGTATGGGGGGGTCTCAGCCCCAGCATTTT; d_gene: -; j_gene: TRBJ1-5; v_gene: TRBV19; abundance: once
CDR3aa: CAWIPRLAGNTGELFF; CDR3nt: TGTGCCTGGATTCCCCGACTAGCGGGGAACACCGGGGAGCTGTTTTTT; d_gene: TRBD2; j_gene: TRBJ2-2; v_gene: TRBV30; abundance: -
CDR3aa: CATNFDNSNQPQHF; CDR3nt: TGTGCCACCAATTTCGACAATAGCAATCAGCCCCAGCATTTT; d_gene: -; j_gene: TRBJ1-5; v_gene: TRBV7-2; abundance: -
CDR3aa: CASSLGDSYNEQFF; CDR3nt: TGTGCCAGCAGTTTAGGGGACAGTTACAATGAGCAGTTCTTC; d_gene: TRBD1; j_gene: TRBJ2-1; v_gene: TRBV28; abundance: -
CDR3aa: CASSEYNTGYSTEAFF; CDR3nt: TGTGCCAGCAGTGAATATAATACGGGGTATAGCACTGAAGCTTTCTTT; d_gene: -; j_gene: TRBJ1-1; v_gene: TRBV25-1; abundance: -
CDR3aa: CASKGAINYGYTF; CDR3nt: TGTGCCAGCAAGGGGGCGATTAACTATGGCTACACCTTC; d_gene: -; j_gene: TRBJ1-2; v_gene: TRBV21-1; abundance: -
CDR3aa: CASSSDTSPGELFF; CDR3nt: TGCGCCAGCAGCTCGGACACTTCACCCGGGGAGCTGTTTTTT; d_gene: -; j_gene: TRBJ2-2; v_gene: TRBV5-1; abundance: -
CDR3aa: CSVERQGDNYGYTF; CDR3nt: TGCAGCGTAGAGAGACAGGGGGACAACTATGGCTACACCTTC; d_gene: TRBD1; j_gene: TRBJ1-2; v_gene: TRBV29-1; abundance: -
CDR3aa: CASSQGGAWWDTEAFF; CDR3nt: TGTGCCAGCAGCCAAGGAGGTGCCTGGTGGGACACTGAAGCTTTCTTT; d_gene: -; j_gene: TRBJ1-1; v_gene: TRBV14; abundance: few
CDR3aa: CASNGLAGGSEQFF; CDR3nt: TGTGCCAGCAATGGGCTAGCGGGGGGTTCTGAGCAGTTCTTC; d_gene: TRBD2; j_gene: TRBJ2-1; v_gene: TRBV2; abundance: -
CDR3aa: CASSVDRGTEAFF; CDR3nt: TGTGCCAGTAGTGTTGACAGGGGCACTGAAGCTTTCTTT; d_gene: TRBD1; j_gene: TRBJ1-1; v_gene: TRBV19; abundance: -
CDR3aa: CASSEMRYEQFF; CDR3nt: TGTGCCAGCAGTGAAATGAGATATGAGCAGTTCTTC; d_gene: -; j_gene: TRBJ2-1; v_gene: TRBV6-1; abundance: once
CDR3aa: CASSLRAGGWTDTQYF; CDR3nt: TGTGCCAGCAGCTTAAGGGCGGGAGGGTGGACAGATACGCAGTATTTT; d_gene: TRBD2; j_gene: TRBJ2-3; v_gene: TRBV7-9; abundance: -
CDR3aa: CASSGGVGDTQYF; CDR3nt: TGTGCCAGCAGCGGAGGGGTTGGCGATACGCAGTATTTT; d_gene: -; j_gene: TRBJ2-3; v_gene: TRBV7-7; abundance: -
CDR3aa: CASSYSGLGRNEQFF; CDR3nt: TGTGCCAGCAGTTACTCGGGTCTGGGGCGGAATGAGCAGTTCTTC; d_gene: -; j_gene: TRBJ2-1; v_gene: TRBV6-5; abundance: -
CDR3aa: CASRVPGTAFYEQYF; CDR3nt: TGTGCCAGCAGGGTACCCGGGACAGCTTTCTACGAGCAGTACTTC; d_gene: TRBD1; j_gene: TRBJ2-7; v_gene: TRBV6-1; abundance: -
CDR3aa: CASSLGDRGYTGELFF; CDR3nt: TGTGCCAGCAGTTTAGGGGACAGGGGGTACACCGGGGAGCTGTTTTTT; d_gene: TRBD1; j_gene: TRBJ2-2; v_gene: TRBV27; abundance: -
CDR3aa: CASRSASGKETQYF; CDR3nt: TGTGCCAGCAGATCCGCTAGCGGGAAAGAGACCCAGTACTTC; d_gene: TRBD2; j_gene: TRBJ2-5; v_gene: TRBV2; abundance: -
CDR3aa: CASSFIETSTDTQYF; CDR3nt: TGTGCCAGCAGTTTCATAGAGACTAGCACAGATACGCAGTATTTT; d_gene: -; j_gene: TRBJ2-3; v_gene: TRBV27; abundance: -
CDR3aa: CASIPPGAGAGSSMGYTF; CDR3nt: TGTGCCAGCATCCCTCCAGGGGCAGGGGCCGGATCAAGCATGGGCTACACCTTC; d_gene: -; j_gene: TRBJ1-2; v_gene: TRBV2; abundance: -
CDR3aa: CASNLSGGQSNEQFF; CDR3nt: TGTGCCAGCAACCTTAGCGGGGGACAAAGCAATGAGCAGTTCTTC; d_gene: TRBD2; j_gene: TRBJ2-1; v_gene: TRBV27; abundance: once
CDR3aa: CASSVEPGLASGTQYF; CDR3nt: TGTGCCAGCAGCGTAGAACCGGGACTAGCGAGTGGTACGCAGTATTTT; d_gene: TRBD2; j_gene: TRBJ2-3; v_gene: TRBV9; abundance: -
CDR3aa: CASSLWGRGSQVETQYF; CDR3nt: TGTGCCAGCAGTTTATGGGGGAGGGGGAGTCAAGTGGAGACCCAGTACTTC; d_gene: -; j_gene: TRBJ2-5; v_gene: TRBV28; abundance: -
CDR3aa: CASSHRDDRSSGNTIYF; CDR3nt: TGTGCCAGCAGTCACCGGGATGACAGGAGCTCTGGAAACACCATATATTTT; d_gene: -; j_gene: TRBJ1-3; v_gene: TRBV2; abundance: -
CDR3aa: CSVVDPGGDTQYF; CDR3nt: TGCAGCGTTGTGGACCCGGGAGGGGATACGCAGTATTTT; d_gene: TRBD2; j_gene: TRBJ2-3; v_gene: TRBV29-1; abundance: -
CDR3aa: CASRLGGGYGYTF; CDR3nt: TGTGCCAGCAGGCTAGGAGGAGGGTATGGCTACACCTTC; d_gene: -; j_gene: TRBJ1-2; v_gene: TRBV2; abundance: -
CDR3aa: CASSERFSGNTIYF; CDR3nt: TGTGCCAGCAGTGAACGGTTCTCTGGAAACACCATATATTTT; d_gene: -; j_gene: TRBJ1-3; v_gene: TRBV6-1; abundance: -
CDR3aa: CASSFIGGGHGELFF; CDR3nt: TGTGCCAGCAGCTTCATTGGGGGGGGCCACGGGGAGCTGTTTTTT; d_gene: -; j_gene: TRBJ2-2; v_gene: TRBV5-6; abundance: -
CDR3aa: CASSQERTSGRSWSSYNEQFF; CDR3nt: TGTGCCAGCAGCCAAGAGAGGACTAGCGGGAGGAGTTGGAGCTCCTACAATGAGCAGTTCTTC; d_gene: TRBD2; j_gene: TRBJ2-1; v_gene: TRBV14; abundance: -
CDR3aa: CASSYSKAGEKLFF; CDR3nt: TGTGCCAGCAGTTATAGTAAGGCGGGTGAAAAACTGTTTTTT; d_gene: -; j_gene: TRBJ1-4; v_gene: TRBV6-9; abundance: -
CDR3aa: CASGLGRSGETQYF; CDR3nt: TGTGCTAGTGGCTTAGGTCGATCGGGAGAGACCCAGTACTTC; d_gene: -; j_gene: TRBJ2-5; v_gene: TRBV12-5; abundance: -
CDR3aa: CASQGGSYEQYF; CDR3nt: TGCGCCAGCCAGGGGGGCTCCTACGAGCAGTACTTC; d_gene: -; j_gene: TRBJ2-7; v_gene: TRBV4-1; abundance: -
CDR3aa: CASSVEGGVSTEAFF; CDR3nt: TGTGCCAGCAGCGTAGAGGGGGGGGTGAGCACTGAAGCTTTCTTT; d_gene: -; j_gene: TRBJ1-1; v_gene: TRBV9; abundance: -
CDR3aa: CASSVEGGTDTQYF; CDR3nt: TGTGCCAGCAGCGTAGAAGGGGGCACAGATACGCAGTATTTT; d_gene: -; j_gene: TRBJ2-3; v_gene: TRBV9; abundance: -
CDR3aa: CASSPRPEDTEAFF; CDR3nt: TGCGCCAGCAGCCCACGCCCTGAGGACACTGAAGCTTTCTTT; d_gene: -; j_gene: TRBJ1-1; v_gene: TRBV4-1; abundance: -
CDR3aa: CASSHSGSYEQYF; CDR3nt: TGCGCCAGCAGCCATAGCGGATCCTACGAGCAGTACTTC; d_gene: -; j_gene: TRBJ2-7; v_gene: TRBV4-1; abundance: few
CDR3aa: CASSLAPGSYGTNEQFF; CDR3nt: TGTGCCAGCAGCTTAGCCCCCGGGAGCTACGGCACGAATGAGCAGTTCTTC; d_gene: -; j_gene: TRBJ2-1; v_gene: TRBV7-6; abundance: -
CDR3aa: CASSLTPGRREQFF; CDR3nt: TGTGCCAGCAGTTTAACCCCAGGGCGGCGTGAGCAGTTCTTC; d_gene: -; j_gene: TRBJ2-1; v_gene: TRBV7-3; abundance: -